This T cell receptor (beta chain) was observed in a study of blood T cell repertoires in COVID-19. Measured with immunoSEQ multiplex PCR; TCRdb has only the in-frame clones, and not every one. The data contain around 440,000 clones, about 91% of them seen just once; the ten biggest clones take up roughly 12%. The sample was peripheral blood. The receptor's source is a woman aged 45-59 years with COVID-19, enrolled during active disease.

CDR3 in DNA: TGCGCCAGCAGCTTGGGGGGCGGTTTGCGGAACACTGAAGCTTTCTTT. This codes for CASSLGGGLRNTEAFF. V and J are TRBV5-1 and TRBJ1-1; weak D call: TRBD1 (5 bases). Germline assignment: CDR1 SGHRS and CDR2 YFSETQ. Trimming took 0 bases from V and 1 from J, leaving 13 bases between them. The CDR3 totals 16 residues.